The source of this TCR beta chain is a study of Ad26.COV2.S vaccination and SARS-CoV-2 variants. Treatment indicated: approximately 18 received Ad26.COV2.S at low or high dose, single or two shots; roughly five received placebo; per-sample allocation not given. Day 63 after the first vaccine or placebo injection was the time point for sampling. Some clones are missing from TCRdb's copy, which holds only in-frame ones; the method was immunoSEQ multiplex PCR. The sample has 410,000 or so clones; roughly 90% are singletons. CDR3 length equals 13 residues. The starting material was peripheral blood, obtained in a trial of Ad26.COV2.S vaccine versus placebo. The source of this sequence is a person aged 18 to 59 who received the Ad26.COV2.S COVID-19 vaccine or a placebo. V and J are TRBV21-1 and TRBJ2-2. TRBV21-1 is reported as a pseudogene. CDR3 DNA: TGTGCCAGCAGCAATGTGGTTACCGGGGAGCTGTTTTTT. This translates into CASSNVVTGELFF.